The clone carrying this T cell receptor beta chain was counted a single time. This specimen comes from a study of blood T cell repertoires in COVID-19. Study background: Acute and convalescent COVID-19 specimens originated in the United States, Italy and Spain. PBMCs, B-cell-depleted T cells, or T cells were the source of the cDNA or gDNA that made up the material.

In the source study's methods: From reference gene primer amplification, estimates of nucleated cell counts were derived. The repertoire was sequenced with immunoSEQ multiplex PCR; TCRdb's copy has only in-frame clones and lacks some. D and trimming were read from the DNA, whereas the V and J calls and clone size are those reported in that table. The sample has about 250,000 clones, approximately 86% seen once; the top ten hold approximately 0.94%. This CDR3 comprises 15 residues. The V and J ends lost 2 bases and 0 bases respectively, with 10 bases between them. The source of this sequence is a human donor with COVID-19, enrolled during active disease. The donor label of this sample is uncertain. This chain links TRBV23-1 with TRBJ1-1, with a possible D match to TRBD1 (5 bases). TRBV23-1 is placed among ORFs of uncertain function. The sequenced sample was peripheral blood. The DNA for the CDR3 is TGCGCCAGCAGTCAACAGACAGAAATGAACACTGAAGCTTTCTTT. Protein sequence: CASSQQTEMNTEAFF.